The 23 T cell receptor beta chains below come from one sample, sequenced in a study of identical twins. MiXCR, applied by TCRdb to the 5' RACE reads, yields one record per CDR3 protein. Found here are 450,000 or so distinct CDR3 sequences, 24% of them singletons; the top ten hold about 2.9%. Another study also made use of these data, one on T cells expressing NK-cell markers.

The sample consisted of CD4+ T cells sorted from blood. Receptors were obtained from a woman aged 18-29 years in good health.

The chain combines TRBV29-1 with TRBJ2-5; TRBD2 agrees at 8 bases. In germline, CDR1 is SQVTM, CDR2 ANQGSEA. The CDR3 totals 15 residues. V trimming: 6 bases; J trimming: 5 bases; junction bases outside the gene matches: 14. In nucleotides, the CDR3 is TGCAGCGTGTACGGGGGGGACGGGTTATGGGAGACCCAGTACTTC. It yields the protein CSVYGGDGLWETQYF.

The chain uses TRBV7-8 and TRBJ2-2; TRBD2 is a possible D gene (6 bases). In germline, CDR1 is SGHVS, CDR2 FQNEAQ. This CDR3 has 17 amino acids. The ends were cut back, 4 bases at V and 6 bases at J, with 21 bases in the middle. CDR3 nucleotides: TGTGCCAGCAGCTCGCGGGACCCCGGTTTCGCCGCCGGGGAGCTGTTTTTT. This translates into CASSSRDPGFAAGELFF.

The chain employs TRBV30 and TRBJ2-2, with 12 bases lining up with TRBD2. The ends lost 5 bases at V and 5 bases at J; junction bases unmatched: 3. The CDR3 loop spans 14 amino acids. From germline, CDR1 is GTSNPN and CDR2 SVGIG (reference sequence). The CDR3 coding sequence is TGTGCCTGGGGACTAGCGGGATTTACCGGGGAGCTGTTTTTT. Its protein product is CAWGLAGFTGELFF.

This chain connects TRBV27 to TRBJ2-3, with a weak D call TRBD1 (5 bases). The CDR3 has 18 residues. Germline V gives CDR1 MNHEY, CDR2 SMNVEV (reference sequence). Between the trimmed V and J ends, which lost 9 bases and 7 bases, there was a span of 32 bases. The DNA for the CDR3 is TGTGCCAGTTGCCGCTTCGCCTCCAGGGATAAGCTGGCCCATACGCAGTATTTT. It specifies CASCRFASRDKLAHTQYF.

This clonotype was counted a few times. The chain couples TRBV12-3 or TRBV12-4 to TRBJ1-1; 7 bases are shared with TRBD1. V lost 7 bases, J lost 9 bases, and 8 bases stayed unmatched. The CDR3 contains 12 residues. CDR3 amino acids: CASTDRTGQAFF. The CDR3 nucleotides read TGTGCCAGCACCGACCGGACAGGTCAAGCTTTCTTT.

The chain employs TRBV11-2 and TRBJ2-1; 7 nucleotides align to TRBD2. The CDR3 runs 17 residues. The germline V gene encodes CDR1 SGHAT and CDR2 FQNNGV. V lost 3 bases and J lost 2; bases outside the gene matches: 10. The CDR3 coding sequence is TGTGCCAGCAGCTTGGATGGGGGGGGTTACCCCTACAATGAGCAGTTCTTC. Its translation: CASSLDGGGYPYNEQFF.

A few counts support this clonotype. The V call is TRBV3-1, the J call TRBJ1-1, with D possibly TRBD1 on 5 matching bases. V gave up 3 bases and J gave up 2 bases, with 7 bases separating them. This CDR3 is built from 13 residues. The V gene's germline CDR1 is LGHDT and CDR2 YNNKEL (reference sequence). The CDR3 region has the DNA TGTGCCAGCAGCCAGGGGGAAAACACTGAAGCTTTCTTT. Protein product: CASSQGENTEAFF. Combining the CDR3 with reference TRBV3-1 and TRBJ1-1 gives the whole variable domain DTAVSQTPKYLVTQMGNDKSIKCEQNLGHDTMYWYKQDSKKFLKIMFSYNNKELIINETVPNRFSPKSPDKAHLNLHINSLELGDSAVYFCASSQGENTEAFFGQGTRLTVV.

The chain couples TRBV15 to TRBJ2-2, with TRBD1 matching 7 bases. This CDR3 comprises 16 residues. Per germline, CDR1 LNHNV and CDR2 YYDKDF (reference sequence). The ends lost 2 bases at V and 0 bases at J; junction bases unmatched: 3. The CDR3 loop reads CATSRTDRANTGELFF. The CDR3 DNA follows: TGTGCCACCAGCAGAACTGACAGGGCGAACACCGGGGAGCTGTTTTTT.

The chain combines TRBV4-3 with TRBJ2-6; TRBD2 aligns across 7 bases. Germline V CDR1 and CDR2: LGHNA, YSLEER. V lost 0 bases to trimming and J lost 2 bases; unmatched junction nucleotides: 1. The CDR3 runs 16 residues. The CDR3 nucleotides are TGCGCCAGCAGCCAAGAGCTAGCGGCTGGGGCCAACGTCCTGACTTTC. Amino acids: CASSQELAAGANVLTF.

This chain uses TRBV9 with TRBJ2-3; D is uncertain. V lost 4 bases to trimming and J lost 6 bases, with 12 bases between them. The CDR3 has 13 amino acids. Germline V gene sequence: CDR1 SGDLS, CDR2 YYNGEE. CDR3 bases: TGTGCCAGCAGCCCGCCAGCTCCGGATACGCAGTATTTT. Protein product: CASSPPAPDTQYF.

The chain recombines TRBV20-1 with TRBJ2-5, with D tentatively TRBD2 (7 bases). Trimming cost V 2 bases and J 4 bases, with 14 bases left between them. Germline CDR1 reads DFQATT; CDR2 reads SNEGSKA (reference sequence). The CDR3 spans 14 residues. CDR3 amino acids: CSARYGGGGETQYF. The DNA for the CDR3 is TGCAGTGCTAGATACGGAGGGGGGGGAGAGACCCAGTACTTC.

The sample holds a few counts of this clonotype. The chain joins TRBV6-5 to TRBJ1-2; D might be TRBD1 (5 bases). Germline V gene sequence: CDR1 MNHEY, CDR2 SVGAGI. Trimming cost V 0 bases and J 5 bases, with 10 bases left between them. CDR3 length: 14 residues. CDR3 nucleotide sequence: TGTGCCAGCAGTTACTCGAATCAGGGTTATGGCTACACCTTC. Protein sequence: CASSYSNQGYGYTF.

This clonotype has a handful of counts. The V call is TRBV5-4, the J call TRBJ2-3; 9 positions match TRBD2. Germline CDR1 and CDR2: SGHNT and YYREEE (reference sequence). The J segment lost 3 bases and the V segment lost 0 bases, leaving 5 bases of the junction unmatched. The CDR3 length is 16 residues. Here the CDR3 reads CASSLVSGGTTDTQYF. The CDR3 nucleotides read TGTGCCAGCAGCTTGGTGAGCGGGGGGACGACAGATACGCAGTATTTT.

DNA for the CDR3: TGTGCTAGTGGTTTGGCCGGGCCACGAGAGACCCAGTACTTC. Translated: CASGLAGPRETQYF. The genes are TRBV12-5 and TRBJ2-5, with D hard to call. Per germline, CDR1 LGHNT and CDR2 FRNRAP. The CDR3 contains 14 residues. The V and J ends lost 1 base and 4 bases respectively, with 10 bases between them.

This clonotype was detected a few times. The chain links TRBV5-1 to TRBJ2-1; TRBD1 or TRBD2 may be the D gene (5 bases each). Per the germline V gene, CDR1 is SGHRS and CDR2 is YFSETQ. The germline V and J ends were trimmed by 5 bases and 1 base, with 13 bases remaining between them. The CDR3 is 15 residues long. CDR3 loop: CASRELGESYNEQFF. The CDR3 DNA reads TGCGCCAGCAGGGAGCTAGGGGAGTCCTACAATGAGCAGTTCTTC.

This rearrangement joins TRBV6-1 to TRBJ1-2; 8 nucleotides match TRBD1. CDR1 and CDR2 (germline): MNHNS, SASEGT. This CDR3 region has 14 residues. Trimming cost V 7 bases and J 6 bases; bases outside gene matches: 10. DNA of the CDR3: TGTGCCAGCACCCGACCGAACAGGGGGGATGGCTACACCTTC. Amino acids: CASTRPNRGDGYTF.

This clonotype was counted a few times. The chain has TRBV30 and TRBJ2-3; D is unresolved. Germline CDR1 GTSNPN, CDR2 SVGIG (reference sequence). Trimming removed 2 bases at V and 2 bases at J, with 8 bases between. CDR3 size: 13 residues. CDR3 DNA: TGTGCCTGGAGTCGGCTTCTCACAGATACGCAGTATTTT. As protein: CAWSRLLTDTQYF.

This clonotype was observed a handful of times. V is TRBV7-8 and J is TRBJ2-2, with a weak D call TRBD2 (7 bases). Germline-derived CDR1 and CDR2 are SGHVS and FQNEAQ. The CDR3 length is 16 residues. Trimming shortened V by 5 bases and J by 4 bases, and 17 bases separated the two germline ends. CDR3 in amino acids: CASSQRTASGTGELFF. CDR3 coding DNA: TGTGCCAGCAGCCAAAGGACAGCTAGCGGCACCGGGGAGCTGTTTTTT.

This sequence joins TRBV20-1 and TRBJ1-5; D uncertain. This CDR3 region has 15 residues. In germline, CDR1 is DFQATT, CDR2 SNEGSKA (reference sequence). Trimming took 0 bases from V and 7 from J, leaving 16 bases between them. The CDR3 DNA follows: TGCAGTGCTAGAGATCTGGCCCGGGATGGCCAGCCCCAGCATTTT. This sequence encodes CSARDLARDGQPQHF.

V usage is TRBV5-6 and J usage is TRBJ2-7; D ambiguous. The CDR3 consists of 12 residues. The germline CDR1 and CDR2 sequences are SGHDT and YYEEEE. Trimming removed 4 bases at V and 8 bases at J, with 13 bases between. Here the CDR3 DNA reads TGTGCCAGCAGCCTGGCGAGCTTCCAGCAGTACTTC. Its protein product is CASSLASFQQYF.

The chain combines TRBV20-1 with TRBJ2-5; TRBD1 agrees at 8 bases. CDR1 and CDR2 (germline): DFQATT, SNEGSKA (reference sequence). The CDR3 length is 15 residues. V lost 5 bases and J lost 1; bases outside the gene matches: 9. This chain's CDR3 is CSAPRGQGTQETQYF. The CDR3, as DNA: TGCAGTGCTCCTCGCGGACAGGGTACCCAAGAGACCCAGTACTTC.

In this sample, this clonotype turned up a few times. CDR3: CAGGSSGTEAFF. The CDR3 DNA follows: TGTGCCGGGGGGTCAAGCGGCACTGAAGCTTTCTTT. The chain is built from TRBV10-3 and TRBJ1-1, with a weak D call TRBD1 (5 bases). From germline, CDR1 is ENHRY and CDR2 SYGVKD. CDR3 size: 12 residues. Trimming took off 11 bases at V and 4 bases at J, with 14 bases between the two ends.

The V and J genes are TRBV5-8 and TRBJ2-1; perhaps TRBD2 as D (6 bases). Trimming took off 4 bases at V and 10 bases at J, with 15 bases between the two ends. Germline CDR1 SGHTS, CDR2 YDEGEE. The CDR3 extends over 13 amino acids. CDR3 in DNA: TGTGCCAGCAGCCCCGGGGAAGCGGGCGAGCAGTTCTTC. Its translation is CASSPGEAGEQFF.